This passage covers 26 T cell receptor beta chains from one sample sequenced in a study of CD8+ T cells in alopecia areata listed by TCRdb under 2018. Library construction relied on the immunoSEQ multiplex PCR assay. RNA was extracted from all samples and reverse transcribed into cDNA, which served as template for TCR sequencing. Entries here come from immuneACCESS through TCRdb and include only in-frame sequences with V and J called. Some clones fail to appear in such tables; in the studies checked, an unresolved V gene covers under half of the shortfall, and the cause of the remainder is unknown. This sample has 150,000 or so clones in its table, and roughly 60% of those were observed once. The top ten clonotypes cover about 4.9% of the sample. The specimen was CD4+ T cells sorted from blood. The source of these receptors is a human donor in good health.

V gene TRBV18 combines with J gene TRBJ2-7; the match to TRBD2 covers 7 bases. The length of the CDR3 is 15 residues. Germline CDR1 reads KGHSH; CDR2 reads LQKENI. V lost 3 bases, J lost 3 bases, and 8 bases stayed unmatched. The CDR3, as DNA: TGTGCCAGCTCACCCGAGCGGGGCCGCGACTACGAGCAGTACTTC. It yields the protein CASSPERGRDYEQYF. Using reference TRBV18 and TRBJ2-7 for the parts outside the CDR3, the full variable domain is NAGVMQNPRHLVRRRGQEARLRCSPMKGHSHVYWYRQLPEEGLKFMVYLQKENIIDESGMPKERFSAEFPKEGPSILRIQQVVRGDSAAYFCASSPERGRDYEQYFGPGTRLTVT.

The chain is built from TRBV18 and TRBJ2-7, with unresolved D. This CDR3 contains 12 residues. Trimming stripped 2 bases from V and 3 bases from J, with 5 bases between. Germline V gene lookup returns CDR1 KGHSH and CDR2 LQKENI. The CDR3 DNA reads as TGTGCCAGCTCACCATGGGGCTACGAGCAGTACTTC. It specifies CASSPWGYEQYF.

A single count supports this clone. V usage is TRBV28 and J usage is TRBJ2-1; D tentatively fits TRBD1 or TRBD2 (5 bases each). V shed 7 bases and J shed 9 bases, with 19 bases lying between them. CDR1 is MDHEN, CDR2 SYDVKM, per germline. There are 14 residues in the CDR3. CDR3 residues: CASKPGPRGVEQFF. The CDR3 nucleotides are TGTGCCAGCAAGCCTGGGCCCAGAGGGGTTGAGCAGTTCTTC.

This rearrangement joins TRBV19 to TRBJ2-7, with TRBD2 matching over 8 bases. Per the germline V gene, CDR1 is LNHDA and CDR2 is SQIVND (reference sequence). There are 15 residues in the CDR3. Unmatched junction bases numbered 6, after V lost 3 bases and J lost 2 bases. The CDR3, as DNA: TGTGCCAGTAGTATTGCAGCGGGAGAACCCTACGAGCAGTACTTC. This sequence encodes CASSIAAGEPYEQYF.

This clone was picked up one time. V gene TRBV5-4 combines with J gene TRBJ2-4, with 13 bases matching TRBD2. Germline assignment: CDR1 SGHNT and CDR2 YYREEE (reference sequence). The V and J ends lost 0 bases and 3 bases, in that order; junction bases with no gene match: 6. The length of the CDR3 is 18 residues. The CDR3 here is CASSLALAGGPGKNIQYF. The CDR3 DNA is TGTGCCAGCAGCTTGGCACTAGCGGGAGGGCCGGGCAAAAACATTCAGTACTTC.

This clone was counted a single time. The chain links TRBV2 to TRBJ1-5, with D possibly matching TRBD1 (6 bases). CDR3 length: 15 residues. The germline V gene has CDR1 SNHLY and CDR2 FYNNEI. V was clipped by 6 bases and J by 0 bases, with 12 bases between them. CDR3 sequence reads: CASRYEGVSNQPQHF. In DNA, the CDR3 is TGTGCCAGCAGATACGAGGGGGTTAGCAATCAGCCCCAGCATTTT.

In this sample, this clone turned up a few times. The CDR3, as DNA: TGTGCCAGCGGGAGTTTAGGAAATGCTGGGGCCAACGTCCTGACTTTC. Protein: CASGSLGNAGANVLTF. J is TRBJ2-6 and V is TRBV19, with D perhaps matching TRBD2 (6 bases). The CDR3 runs 16 residues. CDR1 and CDR2 from the germline V gene are LNHDA and SQIVND (reference sequence). Trimming stripped 9 bases from V and 2 bases from J, with 17 bases between.

The chain employs TRBV18 and TRBJ1-2, with D hard to call. CDR3 length: 14 amino acids. Germline values: CDR1 KGHSH, CDR2 LQKENI. Trimming removed 1 base at V and 2 bases at J, with 8 bases between. CDR3 DNA sequence: TGTGCCAGCTCACCACAGGGTTCGAACTATGGCTACACCTTC. This gives the protein CASSPQGSNYGYTF. Full variable domain (missing parts from reference TRBV18 and TRBJ1-2): NAGVMQNPRHLVRRRGQEARLRCSPMKGHSHVYWYRQLPEEGLKFMVYLQKENIIDESGMPKERFSAEFPKEGPSILRIQQVVRGDSAAYFCASSPQGSNYGYTFGSGTRLTVV.

This chain uses TRBV29-1 with TRBJ2-7; D might be TRBD2 (6 bases). Trimming removed 4 bases from V and 2 bases from J, with 12 bases in between. The CDR3 is 13 amino acids. CDR1 and CDR2 (germline): SQVTM, ANQGSEA. CDR3 residues: CSVVMEGTYEQYF. The CDR3, as DNA: TGCAGCGTTGTGATGGAGGGGACCTACGAGCAGTACTTC.

CDR3 sequence (DNA): TGCAGCGCCCAGGGGTCAGGGAGCTATGGCTACACCTTC. It specifies CSAQGSGSYGYTF. This rearrangement joins TRBV29-1 to TRBJ1-2; TRBD1 is a possible D gene (6 bases). The CDR3 consists of 13 residues. Germline V gene sequence: CDR1 SQVTM, CDR2 ANQGSEA. V was clipped by 7 bases and J by 4 bases, with 16 bases between them.

This clone was counted only a few times. The rearrangement uses TRBV6-5 and TRBJ2-7, with no clear D. Germline V gene sequence: CDR1 MNHEY, CDR2 SVGAGI. CDR3 length equals 11 residues. Trimming took off 4 bases at V and 7 bases at J, with 8 bases between the two ends. The CDR3: CASSWGLEQYF. The DNA of the CDR3 is TGTGCCAGCAGTTGGGGTTTGGAGCAGTACTTC.

This clone was detected only a few times. This chain joins TRBV5-1 and TRBJ1-2; 7 bases are a match to TRBD1. With 5 bases clipped from V and 5 bases from J, the junction kept 15 bases outside the gene matches. The CDR3 runs 16 residues. Germline CDR1 is SGHRS and CDR2 is YFSETQ. CDR3 nucleotide sequence: TGCGCCAGCAGAGAAACCGGGACAGACACCAGATATGGCTACACCTTC. Translating it yields CASRETGTDTRYGYTF.

V usage is TRBV27 and J usage is TRBJ2-1, with 7 bases matching TRBD2. The V and J ends lost 8 bases and 2 bases, in that order; junction bases with no gene match: 6. The CDR3 has 14 residues. Germline V gene sequence: CDR1 MNHEY, CDR2 SMNVEV (reference sequence). For the CDR3, the DNA is TGTGCCAGCGCGAGGGAGGGCCCCTACAATGAGCAGTTCTTC. Translation gives CASAREGPYNEQFF.

This clone was seen a few times. J is TRBJ2-1 and V is TRBV15; 11 bases match TRBD1. V gave up 1 base and J gave up 4 bases; unmatched junction bases: 6. Germline V gene data show CDR1 as LNHNV and CDR2 as YYDKDF (reference sequence). The CDR3 has 17 residues. CDR3 protein: CATSRVTGTGGYNEQFF. The CDR3 nucleotides read TGTGCCACCAGCAGAGTTACTGGGACAGGGGGATACAATGAGCAGTTCTTC.

This clone was found a few times. The CDR3 sequence: CASMGPGQRSPGELFF. CDR3 DNA sequence: TGTGCCAGTATGGGGCCCGGACAGAGGAGCCCCGGGGAGCTGTTTTTT. This chain connects TRBV19 to TRBJ2-2, with a tentative D call TRBD1 (6 bases). The CDR3 runs to 16 residues. Germline V CDR1 and CDR2: LNHDA, SQIVND (reference sequence). V dropped 7 bases and J dropped 6 bases, with 21 bases sitting between them.

The chain combines TRBV11-2 with TRBJ1-4; the D gene is possibly TRBD1 (5 bases). Per the germline V gene, CDR1 is SGHAT and CDR2 is FQNNGV. V was pared by 1 base and J by 11 bases, with 17 bases between. The CDR3 contains 15 residues. The CDR3: CASSLGGRRVGKLFF. In nucleotides, the CDR3 is TGTGCCAGCAGCTTAGGGGGCAGGCGGGTCGGGAAACTGTTTTTT.

This clone was counted only a few times. V and J are TRBV30 and TRBJ2-7; D might be TRBD2 (7 bases). The CDR3 is 13 amino acids. From germline, CDR1 is GTSNPN and CDR2 SVGIG (reference sequence). Trimming took 1 base from V and 4 from J, leaving 11 bases between them. The CDR3 DNA reads as TGTGCCTGGAGTGAACAGGGACTATACGAGCAGTACTTC. Its translation is CAWSEQGLYEQYF. Filled out from reference TRBV30 and TRBJ2-7, the complete variable domain reads SQTIHQWPATLVQPVGSPLSLECTVEGTSNPNLYWYRQAAGRGLQLLFYSVGIGQISSEVPQNLSASRPQDRQFILSSKKLLLSDSGFYLCAWSEQGLYEQYFGPGTRLTVT.

This chain uses TRBV7-9 with TRBJ2-1; possible D gene TRBD1, 7 bases. This CDR3 region has 18 residues. In germline, CDR1 is SEHNR, CDR2 FQNEAQ (reference sequence). The germline V and J ends were trimmed by 2 bases and 5 bases, with 22 bases remaining between them. The CDR3: CASSLLRQGRRGHNEQFF. Written as DNA, the CDR3 is TGTGCCAGCAGCTTACTCAGACAGGGACGGAGGGGTCACAATGAGCAGTTCTTC.

The J gene is TRBJ2-7, the V gene TRBV29-1; 7 nucleotides match TRBD1. This CDR3 is 13 amino acids long. From germline, CDR1 is SQVTM and CDR2 ANQGSEA. Trimming at V came to 5 bases and at J to 7 bases, leaving 11 bases not matched to a gene. CDR3 residues: CSVRVQGLREQYF. Written as DNA, the CDR3 is TGCAGCGTTCGTGTACAGGGGTTGAGAGAGCAGTACTTC.

On this clone itself: The junction and the germline gene differ at one end; a read error may be behind it. For the CDR3, the DNA is TGTGCCAGCTCACCCTCCACGGACTACGGCTACACCTTC. Protein product: CASSPSTDYGYTF. V gene TRBV18 combines with J gene TRBJ1-2, with D unresolved. The germline V gene encodes CDR1 KGHSH and CDR2 LQKENI. The CDR3 totals 13 residues. Supplemented by reference TRBV18 and TRBJ1-2, the full variable domain reads NAGVMQNPRHLVRRRGQEARLRCSPMKGHSHVYWYRQLPEEGLKFMVYLQKENIIDESGMPKERFSAEFPKEGPSILRIQQVVRGDSAAYFCASSPSTDYGYTFGSGTRLTVV.

This clone was detected once. J is TRBJ2-5 and V is TRBV5-1, with a weak D call TRBD1 (6 bases). This CDR3 is built from 14 residues. Trimming shortened V by 2 bases and J by 5 bases, and 13 bases separated the two germline ends. The germline CDR1 and CDR2 sequences are SGHRS and YFSETQ. The CDR3: CASSFGQLRETQYF. CDR3 sequence (DNA): TGCGCCAGCAGCTTTGGACAGTTGAGGGAGACCCAGTACTTC.

The chain joins TRBV29-1 to TRBJ2-7; possibly TRBD1 or TRBD2 for D (5 bases each). This CDR3 comprises 11 residues. V lost 8 bases, J lost 4 bases, and 12 bases lay in between. The germline V gene encodes CDR1 SQVTM and CDR2 ANQGSEA. CDR3 DNA sequence: TGCAGCCCGAAGGGGAGTTACGAGCAGTACTTC. Translated, it gives CSPKGSYEQYF.

The V call is TRBV2, the J call TRBJ2-4; a possible D gene is TRBD2 (5 bases). The CDR3 covers 14 residues. The germline V gene has CDR1 SNHLY and CDR2 FYNNEI. V was clipped by 6 bases and J by 0 bases, with 9 bases between them. The CDR3 sequence: CASREELAKNIQYF. The CDR3 DNA sequence: TGTGCCAGCAGGGAGGAGCTAGCCAAAAACATTCAGTACTTC.

This chain links TRBV27 with TRBJ2-5; D possibly uses TRBD1 or TRBD2 (5 bases each). With 3 bases removed from V and 8 bases from J, the gap between germline ends came to 13 bases. Looked up from germline, CDR1 is MNHEY and CDR2 is SMNVEV (reference sequence). This CDR3 region has 13 residues. CDR3 protein: CASSFVQRDTQYF. The CDR3 bases are TGTGCCAGCAGTTTTGTACAGAGGGACACCCAGTACTTC.

The rearrangement links TRBV5-1 to TRBJ2-5, with TRBD2 matching 10 bases. The ends lost 1 base at V and 5 bases at J; junction bases unmatched: 11. CDR3 length equals 17 residues. CDR1 is SGHRS and CDR2 is YFSETQ in the germline V gene. The CDR3 nucleotides read TGCGCCAGCAGCTTGCCCTCAAGCGGGAGGGCAGAGGAGACCCAGTACTTC. Translated: CASSLPSSGRAEETQYF.

This clone was seen many times. V usage is TRBV5-1 and J usage is TRBJ2-1; D call uncertain. The CDR3 totals 14 residues. Germline V gene lookup returns CDR1 SGHRS and CDR2 YFSETQ. Trimming removed 0 bases from V and 5 bases from J, with 9 bases in between. In nucleotides, the CDR3 is TGCGCCAGCAGCTTGGGGCCGGTTAACAATGAGCAGTTCTTC. It encodes CASSLGPVNNEQFF.